This T cell receptor beta chain was sequenced during a study of technical replicates of blood from several donors. The assay was immunoSEQ multiplex PCR, and TCRdb's table has in-frame clones only and misses some. The table includes 60,000 to 80,000 clones, around 91% detected once. This clonotype originated in a human donor in good health. Sequenced: T cells isolated from PBMCs.

The CDR3 loop reads CASSDRTGREETQYF. CDR3 bases: TGCGCCAGCAGTGATCGGACAGGGAGGGAAGAGACCCAGTACTTC. The chain recombines TRBV10-1 with TRBJ2-5, with D maybe TRBD1 (8 bases). There are 15 residues in the CDR3. CDR1 and CDR2 (germline): WNHNN, SYGVQD (reference sequence). V lost 3 bases, J lost 3 bases, and 14 bases lay in between.